The text below deals with one T cell receptor (beta chain). TCRdb re-analysed the 5' RACE reads in MiXCR, keeping a single row per CDR3 protein. The table shows about 160,000 distinct CDR3 sequences, with 6% to 7.5% occurring only once. This sample was included in a study of T cells after yellow fever vaccination. Germline V gives CDR1 SGHRS, CDR2 YFSETQ. The CDR3 spans 13 residues. Trimming took off 2 bases at V and 4 bases at J, with 9 bases between the two ends. The origin of this receptor is a man aged 18 to 30 who received the YFV17D yellow fever vaccine. The material sequenced was CD4+ T cells sorted from PBMCs, taken around 5 days after the first yellow fever vaccination. This chain links TRBV5-1 with TRBJ1-2; possibly TRBD1 for D (6 bases). CDR3 sequence (DNA): TGCGCCAGCAGCTTACAGGACAGCTATGGCTACACCTTC. This codes for CASSLQDSYGYTF.